Below are 25 T cell receptor beta chains sequenced from a single sample in a study of T-cell reconstitution after alpha-beta-depleted transplantation in children. Construction of the TCRbeta library involved unique molecular identifiers. TCRdb itself ran the PCR reads through MiXCR, one entry per CDR3 protein. The top ten clones hold about 12% of a sample with some 190,000 distinct CDR3 sequences, over 8.5% of them seen once. The source was PBMCs, collected before TCRalphabeta/CD19-depleted stem cell transplant. These receptors were collected from a boy between 2 and 10 years old with acute myeloid leukemia, due to receive a stem cell transplant.

In this sample, this clonotype turned up many times. The chain joins TRBV5-1 to TRBJ2-2; D perhaps matches TRBD2 (5 bases). With 1 base removed from V and 5 bases from J, the gap between germline ends came to 9 bases. The CDR3 has 14 residues. Germline V lookup: CDR1 SGHRS, CDR2 YFSETQ. The CDR3 protein is CASSLFGETGELFF. Written as DNA, the CDR3 is TGCGCCAGCAGCTTGTTCGGGGAAACCGGGGAGCTGTTTTTT.

The sample holds many counts of this clonotype. For the CDR3, the DNA is TGTGCCAGCAGCCCGTATAATGGGGGCGGAGAGACCCAGTACTTC. Its protein is CASSPYNGGGETQYF. This chain connects TRBV7-6 to TRBJ2-5, with D possibly TRBD1 on 6 matching bases. Germline V gene sequence: CDR1 SGHVS, CDR2 FNYEAQ. The V end lost 5 bases, the J end lost 4 bases, and 17 bases lay between the germline ends. The CDR3 loop spans 15 amino acids. The full variable domain, in which reference TRBV7-6 and TRBJ2-5 provide the parts outside the CDR3, is GAGVSQSPRYKVTKRGQDVALRCDPISGHVSLYWYRQALGQGPEFLTYFNYEAQQDKSGLPNDRFSAERPEGSISTLTIQRTEQRDSAMYRCASSPYNGGGETQYFGPGTRLLVL.

This clonotype appeared many times. The chain recombines TRBV15 with TRBJ2-7; perhaps TRBD2 as D (6 bases). Per the germline V gene, CDR1 is LNHNV and CDR2 is YYDKDF (reference sequence). The V end was cut by 6 bases, the J end by 4 bases, with 16 bases between. The CDR3 spans 14 residues. CDR3: CATSPSGGAYEQYV. The CDR3 DNA follows: TGTGCCACCAGTCCGAGTGGCGGGGCTTACGAGCAGTACGTC.

This clonotype was counted many times. The genes are TRBV7-9 and TRBJ2-1, with 13 bases that match TRBD2. The CDR3 is 18 amino acids. CDR1 is SEHNR and CDR2 is FQNEAQ in the germline V gene (reference sequence). The J segment lost 10 bases and the V segment lost 4 bases, leaving 16 bases of the junction unmatched. This chain's CDR3 is CASSSGLAGVGSYGEQFF. The CDR3 DNA reads TGTGCCAGCAGCTCCGGACTAGCGGGAGTGGGGAGTTATGGGGAGCAGTTCTTC.

This clonotype was counted at least ten times. The chain couples TRBV5-5 to TRBJ2-7, with 11 bases identical to TRBD1. The length of the CDR3 is 15 residues. The germline gives CDR1 SGHKS, CDR2 YYEKEE (reference sequence). With 4 bases clipped from V and 3 bases from J, the junction kept 6 bases outside the gene matches. The CDR3, as DNA: TGTGCCAGCAGCCCCGGGGACAGGGGGATCTACGAGCAGTACTTC. It specifies CASSPGDRGIYEQYF. Complete variable domain (other parts from reference TRBV5-5 and TRBJ2-7): DAGVTQSPTHLIKTRGQQVTLRCSPISGHKSVSWYQQVLGQGPQFIFQYYEKEERGRGNFPDRFSARQFPNYSSELNVNALLLGDSALYLCASSPGDRGIYEQYFGPGTRLTVT.

This clonotype came up many times. V and J are TRBV20-1 and TRBJ1-5; 9 positions agree with TRBD1. The CDR3 contains 13 residues. V shed 3 bases, J shed 5 bases, and the junction held 2 bases outside the gene matches. CDR1 is DFQATT, CDR2 SNEGSKA, per germline (reference sequence). CDR3 sequence reads: CSASDRGYQPQHF. The CDR3 coding sequence is TGCAGTGCTAGTGACAGGGGGTATCAGCCCCAGCATTTT.

This clonotype occurred many times. J is TRBJ2-3 and V is TRBV3-1; tentative D call: TRBD1 (6 bases). The CDR3 is made up of 15 amino acids. CDR1 and CDR2 from the germline V gene are LGHDT and YNNKEL (reference sequence). Trimming removed 4 bases at V and 5 bases at J, with 16 bases between. CDR3 nucleotide sequence: TGTGCCAGCAGCCCGAGTGGGGGCGAGGTAGATACGCAGTATTTT. The encoded protein is CASSPSGGEVDTQYF.

Ten or more counts support this clonotype. This chain joins TRBV24-1 and TRBJ2-3; tentative D call: TRBD2 (7 bases). This CDR3 has 18 residues. V lost 2 bases to trimming and J lost 0 bases, with 17 bases between them. CDR1 KGHDR and CDR2 SFDVKD come from the germline V gene. The chain's CDR3 is CATSDWAGALGSTDTQYF. The CDR3 nucleotides are TGTGCCACCAGTGATTGGGCGGGGGCCCTTGGGAGCACAGATACGCAGTATTTT.

This clonotype was counted many times. The chain uses TRBV27 and TRBJ2-1, with 9 bases matching TRBD2. Germline loops: CDR1 MNHEY, CDR2 SMNVEV (reference sequence). This CDR3 contains 17 residues. After removal of 3 bases from V and 0 bases from J, the junction contained 6 bases not matched to a gene. CDR3 nucleotide sequence: TGTGCCAGCAGTTTTTCTAGCGGGGCTAGCTCCTACAATGAGCAGTTCTTC. Translating gives CASSFSSGASSYNEQFF.

This clonotype was observed many times. CDR3 nucleotides: TGCGCCAGCAGAGAGGACAATTCCTACGAGCAGTACTTC. Amino acid sequence: CASREDNSYEQYF. The chain combines TRBV5-1 with TRBJ2-7; TRBD1 might be the D (5 bases). Germline values: CDR1 SGHRS, CDR2 YFSETQ. This CDR3 spans 13 amino acids. Trimming stripped 5 bases from V and 1 base from J, with 10 bases between.

This clonotype has a count of ten or more. The chain joins TRBV27 to TRBJ1-1, with D uncertain. The CDR3 is 14 amino acids. The germline V gene has CDR1 MNHEY and CDR2 SMNVEV (reference sequence). Trimming took off 5 bases at V and 3 bases at J, with 13 bases between the two ends. The CDR3: CASSPLGGDTEAFF. CDR3 DNA: TGTGCCAGCAGTCCCTTGGGTGGGGACACTGAAGCTTTCTTT.

This clonotype was recorded many times. The chain combines TRBV5-1 with TRBJ1-3; D remains unclear. CDR3 size: 15 residues. Germline CDR1 and CDR2: SGHRS and YFSETQ. V dropped 0 bases and J dropped 9 bases, with 16 bases sitting between them. CDR3 amino acids: CASSLESSGLGTIYF. The CDR3 DNA reads as TGCGCCAGCAGCTTGGAGAGTTCCGGCCTCGGCACCATATATTTT.

The chain joins TRBV10-2 to TRBJ2-7; 9 bases agree with TRBD2. Losses at the gene ends were 2 bases for V and 5 bases for J; bases not matched to a gene: 7. The CDR3 runs 15 residues. Germline CDR1 is WSHSY and CDR2 is SAAADI. The CDR3 loop is CASSEDAGGPHEQYF. CDR3 sequence (DNA): TGCGCCAGCAGTGAGGATGCGGGAGGGCCGCACGAGCAGTACTTC.

In this sample, this clonotype turned up many times. The V call is TRBV20-1, the J call TRBJ2-1; the match to TRBD1 covers 10 bases. The CDR3 is made up of 15 amino acids. Germline V lookup: CDR1 DFQATT, CDR2 SNEGSKA (reference sequence). V lost 6 bases, J lost 5 bases, and 10 bases stayed unmatched. CDR3 DNA: TGCAGTGCCATAATGACCGGGACAGGGGACAATGAGCAGTTCTTC. Its protein is CSAIMTGTGDNEQFF.

Comment on this clonotype: A read error may explain this, as a much larger clone is one base away. The chain recombines TRBV7-6 with TRBJ2-5, with 7 nucleotides matching TRBD1. Germline V gives CDR1 SGHVS, CDR2 FNYEAQ. V lost 4 bases to trimming and J lost 3 bases; unmatched junction nucleotides: 11. The CDR3 length is 16 residues. The CDR3 coding sequence is TGTGCCAGCAGCTGGCCCGGGACAGATCTAAAAGAGACCCAGTACTTC. Amino acids: CASSWPGTDLKETQYF.

The table lists this clonotype with many counts. The genes are TRBV7-8 and TRBJ1-2; D call uncertain. Per germline, CDR1 SGHVS and CDR2 FQNEAQ. V was clipped by 0 bases and J by 2 bases, with 10 bases between them. CDR3 length equals 15 residues. In DNA form, the CDR3 reads TGTGCCAGCAGCTTAGCCTCACCGGTGAACTATGGCTACACCTTC. Amino acids: CASSLASPVNYGYTF.

Points on this clonotype: With a much larger clone just one base away, this may be a read error. The chain combines TRBV28 with TRBJ1-2; no reliable D call. This CDR3 is built from 14 residues. Per the germline V gene, CDR1 is MDHEN and CDR2 is SYDVKM. V was shortened by 6 bases and J by 4 bases, with 15 bases between the two germline ends. The CDR3 DNA is TGTGCCAGCAGGAGACATGGCCCGAGCTATGGCTACACCTTC. As protein: CASRRHGPSYGYTF.

This clonotype was counted ten times or more. The CDR3 DNA follows: TGCACCGTATCCCGCCCTGACAGGGCCTACAATGAGCAGTTCTTC. Its protein product is CTVSRPDRAYNEQFF. The chain combines TRBV29-1 with TRBJ2-1; 7 bases align to TRBD1. Germline-derived CDR1 and CDR2 are SQVTM and ANQGSEA. The CDR3 loop spans 15 amino acids.

This clonotype was counted many times. The J gene is TRBJ2-3, the V gene TRBV5-1; TRBD1 is a possible D gene (5 bases). Germline V gives CDR1 SGHRS, CDR2 YFSETQ. Between the trimmed V and J ends, which lost 0 bases and 2 bases, there was a span of 22 bases. The CDR3 covers 19 residues. In nucleotides, the CDR3 is TGCGCCAGCAGCTTGGCCGTAGTATCCGGGCAGGGCATCACAGATACGCAGTATTTT. This codes for CASSLAVVSGQGITDTQYF.

This clonotype was counted many times. The chain employs TRBV5-1 and TRBJ1-1; the match to TRBD1 covers 10 bases. Germline values: CDR1 SGHRS, CDR2 YFSETQ. V lost 0 bases to trimming and J lost 4 bases; unmatched junction nucleotides: 9. The CDR3 spans 17 residues. CDR3 amino acids: CASSLGGTGAYTTEAFF. The CDR3 coding sequence is TGCGCCAGCAGCTTGGGCGGGACAGGGGCGTATACCACTGAAGCTTTCTTT.

Only a few counts were recorded for this clonotype. CDR3 sequence: CASSPGQMNNSPLHF. The CDR3 DNA sequence: TGTGCCAGCTCACCGGGACAGATGAATAATTCACCCCTCCACTTT. The rearrangement uses TRBV18 and TRBJ1-6, with 7 positions matching TRBD1. CDR3 length equals 15 residues. With V trimmed by 3 bases and J by 5 bases, 4 bases remained unmatched. CDR1 and CDR2 (germline): KGHSH, LQKENI. Full variable domain (missing parts from reference TRBV18 and TRBJ1-6): NAGVMQNPRHLVRRRGQEARLRCSPMKGHSHVYWYRQLPEEGLKFMVYLQKENIIDESGMPKERFSAEFPKEGPSILRIQQVVRGDSAAYFCASSPGQMNNSPLHFGNGTRLTVT.

This clonotype appeared many times. This chain joins TRBV5-4 and TRBJ2-2, with D unclear. The CDR3 covers 13 residues. Per the germline V gene, CDR1 is SGHNT and CDR2 is YYREEE (reference sequence). V gave up 4 bases and J gave up 4 bases, with 8 bases separating them. The CDR3 DNA follows: TGTGCCAGCAGCGCCCCGGGCACCGGGGAGCTGTTTTTT. It is translated as CASSAPGTGELFF.

This sequence joins TRBV18 and TRBJ1-2; D call uncertain. V dropped 5 bases and J dropped 4 bases, with 11 bases sitting between them. Per germline, CDR1 KGHSH and CDR2 LQKENI. There are 13 residues in the CDR3. CDR3 sequence: CASSVEEIYGYTF. The CDR3 coding sequence is TGTGCCAGCTCAGTGGAGGAGATCTATGGCTACACCTTC. Complete variable domain (other parts from reference TRBV18 and TRBJ1-2): NAGVMQNPRHLVRRRGQEARLRCSPMKGHSHVYWYRQLPEEGLKFMVYLQKENIIDESGMPKERFSAEFPKEGPSILRIQQVVRGDSAAYFCASSVEEIYGYTFGSGTRLTVV.

This clonotype showed up many times. The chain has TRBV7-9 and TRBJ2-1, with TRBD2 identical over 8 bases. CDR3 length: 18 amino acids. After removal of 1 base from V and 3 bases from J, the junction contained 11 bases not matched to a gene. From germline, CDR1 is SEHNR and CDR2 FQNEAQ (reference sequence). CDR3 amino acids: CASSLGPTTSGIYNEQFF. In DNA form, the CDR3 reads TGTGCCAGCAGCTTAGGCCCCACTACTAGCGGTATCTACAATGAGCAGTTCTTC.

This clonotype was picked up many times. The rearrangement links TRBV5-1 to TRBJ2-1; 8 bases align to TRBD2. Germline CDR1 reads SGHRS; CDR2 reads YFSETQ. The V segment lost 0 bases and the J segment 6 bases; nucleotides outside the gene matches: 5. The CDR3 has 15 residues. In DNA, the CDR3 is TGCGCCAGCAGCTTGGTGTCGGGGGGGGCCAATGAGCAGTTCTTC. This gives the protein CASSLVSGGANEQFF.